A selection of T cell receptor beta chains follows, all from one sample in a study of cytomegalovirus exposure and HLA in healthy donors. TCRdb's table, derived via immunoSEQ multiplex PCR, lists solely in-frame clones and lacks some. The data hold approximately 140,000 clones, with more than 60% observed a single time. Sequenced sample: PBMCs. The origin of the receptors is a man aged 35-49 years in good health and CMV-seronegative. The CDR3 runs from the conserved cysteine through the conserved F or W. Each record gives: J gene, V gene, D gene, clone size, CDR3 protein, CDR3 DNA. D genes are given only for firm matches. Size is stated for part of the rows, as once, few or many counts, or as a class when the clone is expanded.

J gene: TRBJ1-1
V gene: TRBV27
D gene: TRBD1
clone size: NA
CDR3 protein: CASSLGQVTEAFF
CDR3 DNA: TGTGCCAGCAGTTTAGGACAGGTTACTGAAGCTTTCTTT

J gene: TRBJ2-7
V gene: TRBV2
D gene: TRBD1
clone size: once
CDR3 protein: CASSPTGVLAYEQYF
CDR3 DNA: TGTGCCAGCAGTCCTACAGGGGTCTTAGCCTACGAGCAGTACTTC

J gene: TRBJ1-1
V gene: TRBV4-2
D gene: TRBD1
clone size: once
CDR3 protein: CASSRFGTGNTEAFF
CDR3 DNA: TGTGCCAGCAGCCGATTCGGGACAGGGAACACTGAAGCTTTCTTT

J gene: TRBJ1-6
V gene: TRBV27
D gene: TRBD1
clone size: NA
CDR3 protein: CASSPGGNRSPLHF
CDR3 DNA: TGTGCCAGCAGTCCAGGGGGAAATCGATCACCCCTCCACTTT

J gene: TRBJ1-2
V gene: TRBV10-2
D gene: NA
clone size: NA
CDR3 protein: CASSEDSYYGYTF
CDR3 DNA: TGCGCCAGCAGTGAGGACTCATACTATGGCTACACCTTC

J gene: TRBJ1-2
V gene: TRBV11-1
D gene: NA
clone size: few
CDR3 protein: CASSLSHSYGYTF
CDR3 DNA: TGTGCCAGCAGCTTATCTCACAGCTATGGCTACACCTTC

J gene: TRBJ1-1
V gene: TRBV9
D gene: NA
clone size: few
CDR3 protein: CASSVGPGFTEAFF
CDR3 DNA: TGTGCCAGCAGCGTAGGCCCGGGTTTCACTGAAGCTTTCTTT

J gene: TRBJ2-5
V gene: TRBV7-6
D gene: TRBD2
clone size: once
CDR3 protein: CASSVLTSGEETQYF
CDR3 DNA: TGTGCCAGCAGCGTACTGACTAGCGGGGAAGAGACCCAGTACTTC

J gene: TRBJ2-3
V gene: TRBV2
D gene: NA
clone size: NA
CDR3 protein: CATQRRGLLTDTQYF
CDR3 DNA: TGTGCCACGCAAAGACGGGGACTCCTCACAGATACGCAGTATTTT

J gene: TRBJ1-5
V gene: TRBV7-8
D gene: TRBD1
clone size: NA
CDR3 protein: CASSFGQGGNQPQHF
CDR3 DNA: TGTGCCAGCAGCTTCGGACAGGGGGGGAATCAGCCCCAGCATTTT

J gene: TRBJ2-7
V gene: TRBV2
D gene: NA
clone size: NA
CDR3 protein: CASSLVFGGVAYEQYF
CDR3 DNA: TGTGCCAGCAGCTTAGTGTTTGGCGGGGTAGCCTACGAGCAGTACTTC

J gene: TRBJ1-2
V gene: TRBV9
D gene: TRBD1
clone size: few
CDR3 protein: CASTRTPGQGGGSYGYTF
CDR3 DNA: TGTGCCAGCACCCGTACTCCGGGACAGGGAGGGGGATCCTATGGCTACACCTTC

J gene: TRBJ2-7
V gene: TRBV7-9
D gene: NA
clone size: NA
CDR3 protein: CASSYPRGPNIYEQYF
CDR3 DNA: TGTGCCAGCAGCTACCCTCGTGGGCCCAACATCTACGAGCAGTACTTC

J gene: TRBJ2-7
V gene: TRBV10-3
D gene: NA
clone size: NA
CDR3 protein: CAISESTGGGGEQYF
CDR3 DNA: TGTGCCATCAGTGAGTCGACAGGAGGAGGCGGAGAGCAGTACTTC

J gene: TRBJ1-6
V gene: TRBV28
D gene: NA
clone size: NA
CDR3 protein: CASRAQGSYNSPLHF
CDR3 DNA: TGTGCCAGCAGAGCACAGGGATCCTATAATTCACCCCTCCACTTT

J gene: TRBJ2-7
V gene: TRBV5-1
D gene: TRBD1
clone size: NA
CDR3 protein: CASRSTGTGGYEQYF
CDR3 DNA: TGCGCCAGCAGGTCGACCGGGACAGGGGGATACGAGCAGTACTTC

J gene: TRBJ1-1
V gene: TRBV5-8
D gene: NA
clone size: NA
CDR3 protein: CASSLGAGYTEAFF
CDR3 DNA: TGTGCCAGCAGCTTGGGGGCGGGGTATACTGAAGCTTTCTTT

J gene: TRBJ2-3
V gene: TRBV18
D gene: TRBD1
clone size: NA
CDR3 protein: CASSPSRTGSADTQYF
CDR3 DNA: TGTGCCAGCTCACCATCTAGGACAGGGTCGGCAGATACGCAGTATTTT

J gene: TRBJ2-5
V gene: TRBV5-4
D gene: TRBD2
clone size: NA
CDR3 protein: CASSFGLAGGLETQYF
CDR3 DNA: TGTGCCAGCAGCTTCGGACTAGCGGGGGGGCTGGAGACCCAGTACTTC

J gene: TRBJ1-1
V gene: TRBV2
D gene: NA
clone size: NA
CDR3 protein: CASIGGVTGCIAFF
CDR3 DNA: TGTGCCAGCATCGGGGGGGTCACAGGGTGTATAGCTTTCTTT

J gene: TRBJ2-7
V gene: TRBV29-1
D gene: TRBD1
clone size: NA
CDR3 protein: CSGRGTGNDEQYF
CDR3 DNA: TGCAGCGGAAGGGGGACAGGGAACGACGAGCAGTACTTC

J gene: TRBJ2-5
V gene: TRBV5-1
D gene: TRBD2
clone size: NA
CDR3 protein: CASSLVAGGKETQYF
CDR3 DNA: TGCGCCAGCAGCTTGGTAGCGGGGGGGAAAGAGACCCAGTACTTC

J gene: TRBJ2-5
V gene: TRBV9
D gene: NA
clone size: NA
CDR3 protein: CASSVEGALGTQYF
CDR3 DNA: TGTGCCAGCAGCGTAGAGGGAGCCTTAGGGACCCAGTACTTC

J gene: TRBJ1-4
V gene: TRBV5-1
D gene: TRBD1
clone size: NA
CDR3 protein: CASSDNRGLGEKLFF
CDR3 DNA: TGCGCCAGCAGTGATAACAGGGGGCTGGGGGAAAAACTGTTTTTT

J gene: TRBJ1-6
V gene: TRBV4-3
D gene: NA
clone size: once
CDR3 protein: CASSQVFIGGAGGFPLHF
CDR3 DNA: TGCGCCAGCAGCCAAGTCTTTATAGGCGGGGCCGGGGGATTCCCCCTCCACTTT